Shown below are 27 T cell receptor beta chains from a single sample sequenced in a study of cytomegalovirus exposure and HLA in healthy donors (dated by TCRdb to 2015 to 2018). Library generation was performed with the immunoSEQ multiplex PCR assay. TCRdb's version of the immuneACCESS table is confined to in-frame rearrangements and falls short of the full clone set. An unresolved V gene accounts for under half of the shortfall where checked; the remainder is of unknown origin. The sample table holds some 140,000 clones, of which roughly 86% were seen once. Over 1.3% of the sample is taken by the ten largest. Sequencing was performed on PBMCs. These receptors were taken from a woman under 40 in good health and CMV-seronegative.

Concerning this clone: The identical CDR3 is also encoded by other nucleotide sequences in the sample. The rearrangement uses TRBV6-1 and TRBJ1-1; possible D gene TRBD1, 6 bases. Germline assignment: CDR1 MNHNS and CDR2 SASEGT. CDR3 length: 15 amino acids. Trimming shortened V by 4 bases and J by 4 bases, and 16 bases separated the two germline ends. The CDR3 is CASSGVTGGFTEAFF. The CDR3 nucleotides read TGTGCCAGCAGTGGGGTGACAGGAGGCTTCACTGAAGCTTTCTTT.

The chain is built from TRBV29-1 and TRBJ2-7; D possibly corresponds to TRBD1 (6 bases). The germline gives CDR1 SQVTM, CDR2 ANQGSEA. With 4 bases removed from V and 5 bases from J, the gap between germline ends came to 12 bases. This CDR3 has 12 amino acids. CDR3: CSVGQGTHEQYF. In nucleotides, the CDR3 is TGCAGCGTTGGGCAGGGGACCCACGAGCAGTACTTC.

The rearrangement joins TRBV6-6 to TRBJ1-1; D uncertain. Germline-derived CDR1 and CDR2 are MNHNY and SVGAGI (reference sequence). Trimming pared 2 bases from V and 1 base from J, leaving 5 bases between. The CDR3 length is 13 residues. The CDR3 region is CASSYPRNTEAFF. CDR3 sequence (DNA): TGTGCCAGCAGTTACCCCCGGAACACTGAAGCTTTCTTT.

This clone was detected once. This sequence joins TRBV6-6 and TRBJ2-7, with TRBD1 identical over 7 bases. This CDR3 comprises 16 residues. The germline V gene has CDR1 MNHNY and CDR2 SVGAGI (reference sequence). The ends lost 0 bases at V and 0 bases at J; junction bases unmatched: 5. The CDR3 nucleotides are TGTGCCAGCAGTTACTCGGGCAGGGGGATCTCCTACGAGCAGTACTTC. It encodes CASSYSGRGISYEQYF.

The chain has TRBV28 and TRBJ2-7; 8 bases line up with TRBD1. V dropped 2 bases and J dropped 3; count of bases not matched to a gene: 3. This CDR3 region has 14 residues. Germline CDR1 and CDR2: MDHEN and SYDVKM. Here the CDR3 reads CASSLRDRSYEQYF. CDR3 sequence (DNA): TGTGCCAGCAGTTTAAGGGACAGGAGCTACGAGCAGTACTTC. The variable domain in full, with the rest retrieved from reference TRBV28 and TRBJ2-7, is DVKVTQSSRYLVKRTGEKVFLECVQDMDHENMFWYRQDPGLGLRLIYFSYDVKMKEKGDIPEGYSVSREKKERFSLILESASTNQTSMYLCASSLRDRSYEQYFGPGTRLTVT.

This chain uses TRBV2 with TRBJ1-3; the D gene is possibly TRBD1 (5 bases). Germline CDR1 is SNHLY and CDR2 is FYNNEI. Deletions cut 4 bases from V and 1 base from J, with 14 bases between. The CDR3 is 16 amino acids. This CDR3 is CASSVIRVVSGNTIYF. As DNA, the CDR3 is TGTGCCAGCAGTGTAATCAGGGTTGTATCTGGAAACACCATATATTTT.

This chain links TRBV5-6 with TRBJ2-3, with 10 bases lining up with TRBD1. Germline trimming cut 3 bases from V and 4 bases from J; bases unmatched to any gene: 8. This CDR3 is 16 amino acids long. Germline-derived CDR1 and CDR2 are SGHDT and YYEEEE. CDR3 in amino acids: CASSSDRGRRADTQYF. DNA for the CDR3: TGTGCCAGCAGCTCCGACAGGGGGCGCAGGGCAGATACGCAGTATTTT.

J is TRBJ2-1 and V is TRBV19; TRBD2 matches 11 bases. This CDR3 has 17 amino acids. Germline CDR1 reads LNHDA; CDR2 reads SQIVND (reference sequence). J was trimmed by 6 bases and V by 4 bases; bases with no gene match: 11. The CDR3 nucleotides are TGTGCCAGTAGTACAACCCTAGTACTAGCGGGGGCCAATGAGCAGTTCTTC. Its translation: CASSTTLVLAGANEQFF.

J is TRBJ2-1 and V is TRBV19, with D possibly matching TRBD1 (5 bases). Germline values: CDR1 LNHDA, CDR2 SQIVND (reference sequence). The V end was cut by 3 bases, the J end by 4 bases, with 13 bases between. This CDR3 is 15 amino acids long. Here the CDR3 reads CASSIGRGLYNEQFF. The CDR3 DNA reads TGTGCCAGTAGTATCGGAAGGGGATTATACAATGAGCAGTTCTTC.

The chain links TRBV7-2 to TRBJ2-7, with 9 bases that match TRBD1. The CDR3 spans 14 residues. Germline trimming cut 1 base from V and 3 bases from J; bases unmatched to any gene: 1. From germline, CDR1 is SGHTA and CDR2 FQGNSA. CDR3 region: CASSLGTGVYEQYF. The CDR3 nucleotides read TGTGCCAGCAGCTTAGGGACAGGGGTCTACGAGCAGTACTTC.

J is TRBJ1-5 and V is TRBV7-8, with D possibly TRBD1 on 6 matching bases. This CDR3 is 15 amino acids long. Trimming took off 4 bases at V and 0 bases at J, with 10 bases between the two ends. CDR1 is SGHVS and CDR2 is FQNEAQ in the germline V gene. CDR3 bases: TGTGCCAGCAGCTCCCAACAGGGTAGCAATCAGCCCCAGCATTTT. Amino acid sequence: CASSSQQGSNQPQHF.

The rearrangement links TRBV19 to TRBJ2-7; 12 positions match TRBD2. The ends lost 1 base at V and 2 bases at J; junction bases unmatched: 9. Germline V gene lookup returns CDR1 LNHDA and CDR2 SQIVND (reference sequence). The CDR3 has 18 amino acids. Here the CDR3 reads CASSIVILAGGRAYEQYF. CDR3 in DNA: TGTGCCAGTAGTATAGTTATCCTAGCGGGGGGGCGTGCCTACGAGCAGTACTTC.

The chain uses TRBV6-1 and TRBJ2-5; no definite D call. Germline V gene data show CDR1 as MNHNS and CDR2 as SASEGT. The CDR3 has 15 amino acids. Deletions cut 7 bases from V and 2 bases from J, with 17 bases between. CDR3 DNA sequence: TGTGCCAGCACCATTGGGTACAGACCTCAAGAGACCCAGTACTTC. Protein: CASTIGYRPQETQYF.

This chain connects TRBV27 to TRBJ1-6, with D uncertain. CDR3 length: 14 amino acids. The ends were cut back, 6 bases at V and 6 bases at J, with 12 bases in the middle. Per germline, CDR1 MNHEY and CDR2 SMNVEV (reference sequence). CDR3 protein: CASRIPGINSPLHF. The CDR3 nucleotides read TGTGCCAGCAGGATACCGGGGATTAATTCACCCCTCCACTTT.

Details on this clone: The junction departs from the called germline gene at one end, perhaps through a read error. The chain combines TRBV25-1 with TRBJ2-5; 9 bases are a match to TRBD2. CDR3 length: 16 amino acids. From germline, CDR1 is MGHDK and CDR2 SYGVNS. This CDR3 reads CASSESLGRGGETQYF. The CDR3 DNA reads as TGTGCCAGCAGTGAATCCCTAGGGCGGGGGGGCGAGACGCAGTACTTC.

The chain recombines TRBV7-2 with TRBJ2-7; 8 bases match TRBD1. The CDR3 contains 15 residues. Germline-derived CDR1 and CDR2 are SGHTA and FQGNSA. Trimming removed 5 bases from V and 3 bases from J; junction bases left unmatched: 9. The CDR3 loop reads CASSRYRDRFYEQYF. CDR3 bases: TGTGCCAGCAGCCGCTACCGGGACAGGTTCTACGAGCAGTACTTC.

This chain links TRBV28 with TRBJ1-1; possibly TRBD1 for D (6 bases). The CDR3 covers 16 residues. The V gene lost 3 bases and the J gene lost 0 bases, with 14 bases spanning the gap. Looked up from germline, CDR1 is MDHEN and CDR2 is SYDVKM. The CDR3 sequence is CASSLSGVQMNTEAFF. The CDR3 nucleotides are TGTGCCAGCAGTTTGTCAGGGGTACAGATGAACACTGAAGCTTTCTTT. The entire variable domain, with the rest obtained from reference TRBV28 and TRBJ1-1, is as follows: DVKVTQSSRYLVKRTGEKVFLECVQDMDHENMFWYRQDPGLGLRLIYFSYDVKMKEKGDIPEGYSVSREKKERFSLILESASTNQTSMYLCASSLSGVQMNTEAFFGQGTRLTVV.

J is TRBJ1-1 and V is TRBV2, with D hard to call. CDR1 SNHLY and CDR2 FYNNEI come from the germline V gene. The CDR3 contains 14 residues. The V gene lost 7 bases and the J gene lost 1 base, with 13 bases spanning the gap. Here the CDR3 DNA reads TGTGCCAGCAATCTGGCGGCTCAGAACACTGAAGCTTTCTTT. Its protein product is CASNLAAQNTEAFF.

The chain recombines TRBV4-2 with TRBJ2-3; the match to TRBD2 covers 9 bases. CDR1 is LGHNA and CDR2 is YNFKEQ in the germline V gene. V trimming: 1 base; J trimming: 0 bases; junction bases outside the gene matches: 8. The CDR3 totals 18 residues. The CDR3 nucleotides are TGTGCCAGCAGCCAAGTTGTTCTAGCGGGGAAGAGCACAGATACGCAGTATTTT. It translates to CASSQVVLAGKSTDTQYF.

As to this clone: In the same sample, other DNA sequences code for this CDR3. The rearrangement joins TRBV28 to TRBJ2-1; no clear D. V was clipped by 4 bases and J by 3 bases, with 4 bases between them. The germline V gene has CDR1 MDHEN and CDR2 SYDVKM. The CDR3 extends over 12 amino acids. CDR3 in amino acids: CASSYSYNEQFF. The CDR3 nucleotides are TGTGCCAGCAGTTACAGCTACAATGAGCAGTTCTTC.

This clone is a singleton in its sample. The rearrangement links TRBV1 to TRBJ2-7; the tabulated D call, TRBD2, remains unverified against the DNA. TRBV1 is a listed pseudogene. This CDR3 comprises 14 residues. DNA for the CDR3: TGCACCAGCAGCTCGCCGGGACTGGTCTACGAGCAGTACTTC. Protein sequence: CTSSSPGLVYEQYF.

The chain carries TRBV19 and TRBJ1-2; no reliable D call. V was shortened by 5 bases and J by 5 bases, with 9 bases between the two germline ends. Germline V gives CDR1 LNHDA, CDR2 SQIVND (reference sequence). The CDR3 is made up of 12 amino acids. Here the CDR3 reads CASSLSLYGYTF. The CDR3 DNA sequence: TGTGCCAGTAGTCTATCACTATATGGCTACACCTTC.

This clone was detected many times. The chain couples TRBV5-1 to TRBJ2-7; D uncertain. Germline V gene lookup returns CDR1 SGHRS and CDR2 YFSETQ. This CDR3 is 14 amino acids long. The V and J ends lost 3 bases and 4 bases respectively, with 14 bases between them. The CDR3: CASSSSPQIYEQYF. The CDR3 nucleotides are TGCGCCAGCAGCTCCTCTCCCCAGATTTACGAGCAGTACTTC.

The chain joins TRBV19 to TRBJ2-1; D is possibly TRBD1 (5 bases). Between the trimmed V and J ends, which lost 3 bases and 6 bases, there was a span of 12 bases. The CDR3 runs to 14 residues. The germline CDR1 and CDR2 sequences are LNHDA and SQIVND (reference sequence). The CDR3 is CASSIDLGANEQFF. The CDR3, as DNA: TGTGCCAGTAGTATTGACTTAGGGGCCAATGAGCAGTTCTTC.

This chain links TRBV9 with TRBJ2-7; the match to TRBD2 covers 10 bases. The junction had 4 bases not matched to a gene; V was cut back by 3 bases and J by 4 bases. Germline V gene lookup returns CDR1 SGDLS and CDR2 YYNGEE. The CDR3 consists of 14 residues. The CDR3 nucleotides read TGTGCCAGCAGCGGTAGCGGGGGGATTTACGAGCAGTACTTC. Translating gives CASSGSGGIYEQYF.

This rearrangement joins TRBV5-6 to TRBJ1-5, with TRBD1 identical over 7 bases. In germline, CDR1 is SGHDT, CDR2 YYEEEE. With 1 base clipped from V and 2 bases from J, the junction kept 3 bases outside the gene matches. The CDR3 length is 15 residues. The CDR3 is CASSLLGQGNQPQHF. In DNA form, the CDR3 reads TGTGCCAGCAGCTTGCTTGGACAGGGCAATCAGCCCCAGCATTTT.

As concerns this clone: The same CDR3 can be traced to other DNA sequences in this sample. The gene calls are TRBV6-1 and TRBJ1-1; D possibly corresponds to TRBD1 (5 bases). This CDR3 comprises 14 residues. CDR1 and CDR2 (germline): MNHNS, SASEGT. The ends were cut back, 6 bases at V and 0 bases at J, with 11 bases in the middle. DNA of the CDR3: TGTGCCAGCAGCCGTGACAGATTGAACACTGAAGCTTTCTTT. This sequence encodes CASSRDRLNTEAFF.